Included here is one T cell receptor (beta chain) sequence, with context. Sequenced by immunoSEQ multiplex PCR; TCRdb stores in-frame clones only, minus some. The sample consists of roughly 100,000 clones, less than 80% of them appearing once. The V gene lost 0 bases and the J gene lost 0 bases, with 15 bases spanning the gap. Germline values: CDR1 LGHDT, CDR2 YNNKEL (reference sequence). The CDR3 spans 18 residues. These data belong to a study of blood T cell repertoires in COVID-19. The chain combines TRBV3-1 (or the pseudogene TRBV3-2) with TRBJ1-3, with D unresolved. The sequenced material came from peripheral blood. The receptor was isolated from a man aged 80 or over with COVID-19, enrolled during active disease. The CDR3 protein is CASSQETRRGYSGNTIYF. The CDR3 nucleotides are TGTGCCAGCAGCCAAGAAACTAGGCGGGGTTACTCTGGAAACACCATATATTTT.